This T cell receptor (beta chain) is from a study of patients and donors after allogeneic stem cell transplantation. TCRdb independently ran MiXCR on the RT-PCR reads; one entry per CDR3 protein. The data hold about 150,000 distinct CDR3 sequences, with approximately 35% observed a single time. The CDR3 is 16 amino acids. J was trimmed by 6 bases and V by 3 bases; bases with no gene match: 8. Looked up from germline, CDR1 is LGHDT and CDR2 is YNNKEL (reference sequence). The rearrangement links TRBV3-1 to TRBJ1-4, with 9 bases that match TRBD1. Sequencing used blood, either unsorted or a sorted T cell fraction (not recorded which). This sequence originates from a human donor who was either an allogeneic HSCT recipient or a stem cell or donor lymphocyte infusion donor (not recorded which). It is not recorded whose cells these are; they may come from a transplant donor. This CDR3 reads CASSHLTGDRDEKLFF. The DNA for the CDR3 is TGTGCCAGCAGCCACTTAACTGGGGACAGGGATGAAAAACTGTTTTTT.